This TCR beta chain was recorded in a study of blood T cell repertoires in COVID-19. Overall study: The United States, Italy and Spain supplied acute and convalescent COVID-19 samples. Sources were T cells, B-cell-depleted T cells, or PBMCs; the material itself was cDNA or gDNA.

Data came from immunoSEQ multiplex PCR; TCRdb stores just in-frame clones and leaves some out. The sample lists about 200,000 clones, roughly 90% seen once, with roughly 2% in the top ten. Germline CDR1 is MNHEY and CDR2 is SVGAGI. This CDR3 has 13 amino acids. With 6 bases removed from V and 3 bases from J, the gap between germline ends came to 12 bases. The receptor was isolated from a woman between 50 and 59 years old with acute or convalescent COVID-19. The chain employs TRBV6-5 and TRBJ2-7; weak D call: TRBD2 (6 bases). Sample: peripheral blood. CDR3 in amino acids: CASRRLEVYEQYF. As DNA, the CDR3 is TGTGCCAGCAGAAGACTAGAGGTCTACGAGCAGTACTTC.